This T cell receptor beta chain derives from a study of blood T cell repertoires in COVID-19. Per germline, CDR1 MNHEY and CDR2 SVGEGT. This CDR3 is built from 14 residues. V gave up 6 bases and J gave up 1 base; unmatched junction bases: 6. Profiled with immunoSEQ multiplex PCR; TCRdb holds only in-frame clones, not every one. This sample carries around 300,000 clones, around 89% of them seen once, and the ten largest clones take 1.7%. Participants were aged about 18 to 89 years, lived in about two dozen US areas, and enrolled virtually. Cohort allocation depended upon clinical history that participants reported.

The sequenced material came from PBMCs or T cells enriched from blood (not recorded which). The clonotype was recovered from a woman under 30 with acute COVID-19. The gene calls are TRBV6-2 or TRBV6-3 and TRBJ2-7; the match to TRBD1 covers 7 bases. Written as DNA, the CDR3 is TGTGCCAGCAGACCTAACAGGGGTTCCTACGAGCAGTACTTC. Protein: CASRPNRGSYEQYF.